This TCR delta chain is from a study of gamma-delta chains in newborns, infants, children. Study-level information: Microbial exposure reportedly drives polyclonal innate γδ T cell expansion after birth.

CDR1 and CDR2 from the germline V gene are GEAIGNYY and EKD. This CDR3 contains 20 residues. In its sample, this clone was seen a few times. A far larger clone differs by one base, so this is likely a read error. The same CDR3 also results from other DNA sequences found in this sample. TCRdb re-called the reads using CATT. The sample comprises more than 1,000 delta-chain clones, 2.3% of which are singletons, and roughly 30% rests with the top ten. The clonotype comes from a child in good health. The sample was blood. The chain combines TRDV2 with TRDJ3; perhaps D is TRDD1 or TRDD3 (5 bases each). CDR3 in amino acids: CACDTAEMIGGSWDTRQMFF. As DNA, the CDR3 is TGTGCCTGCGACACCGCGGAAATGATAGGGGGCTCCTGGGACACCCGACAGATGTTTTTC.